These 32 T cell receptor beta chains were all obtained from the same sample, sequenced in a study of blood T cells in healthy people across ages (dated by TCRdb to between 2014 and 2017). The method behind the library was 5' RACE. TCRdb names Illumina HiSeq 2500 as the instrument used. A second roughly 6 to 12 cycle PCR used a sample-barcoded 5' primer and a J-beta primer mix. TCRdb trimmed the raw reads at Q25, called clones with MiXCR and kept productive beta chains. Identical CDR3 proteins give one entry, which carries the most common genes and DNA. Recorded for this sample are around 600,000 distinct CDR3 sequences; around 48% of them occurred a single time. The ten largest clones represent 20% to 25% of the sample. Source material: blood. The receptor set was obtained from a man older than 75 in good health.

There are many counts of this clonotype. V usage is TRBV6-5 and J usage is TRBJ1-6, with 8 bases fitting TRBD1. V dropped 6 bases and J dropped 9; count of bases not matched to a gene: 13. CDR3 length equals 16 residues. Germline-derived CDR1 and CDR2 are MNHEY and SVGAGI. In DNA form, the CDR3 reads TGTGCCAGCAGCCAAGGACAGGGACTTTACGGTTCACCCCTCCACTTT. Residues: CASSQGQGLYGSPLHF.

This clonotype appeared a few times. V gene TRBV12-3 or TRBV12-4 combines with J gene TRBJ2-3, with 10 bases aligning to TRBD1. The length of the CDR3 is 16 residues. J was trimmed by 2 bases and V by 6 bases; bases with no gene match: 8. In DNA form, the CDR3 reads TGTGCCAGCAGCTCAGGACAGGGGGGCCCCACAGATACGCAGTATTTT. This encodes CASSSGQGGPTDTQYF.

J is TRBJ2-1 and V is TRBV29-1; weak D call: TRBD2 (5 bases). CDR1 is SQVTM and CDR2 is ANQGSEA in the germline V gene. The CDR3 runs 18 residues. Trimming shortened V by 7 bases and J by 4 bases, and 29 bases separated the two germline ends. CDR3 sequence: CSAISGFRFVGNYNEQFF. CDR3 in DNA: TGCAGCGCAATTTCGGGATTCCGCTTCGTTGGGAATTACAATGAGCAGTTCTTC.

The V call is TRBV3-1, the J call TRBJ2-3; TRBD2 matches at 13 bases. Unmatched junction bases numbered 5, after V lost 2 bases and J lost 6 bases. The germline gives CDR1 LGHDT, CDR2 YNNKEL (reference sequence). The CDR3 runs 16 residues. DNA for the CDR3: TGTGCCAGCAGCCAAAGACTAGCGGGGGGCGGGGATACGCAGTATTTT. It yields the protein CASSQRLAGGGDTQYF.

The chain joins TRBV29-1 to TRBJ2-3, with 12 bases lining up with TRBD2. Germline trimming cut 5 bases from V and 3 bases from J; bases unmatched to any gene: 9. This CDR3 has 16 amino acids. Germline V lookup: CDR1 SQVTM, CDR2 ANQGSEA. The CDR3 DNA is TGCAGCGTTTCCCCCTCACTAGCGGGAGGAACAGATACGCAGTATTTT. This translates into CSVSPSLAGGTDTQYF.

This chain uses TRBV15 with TRBJ2-7; 8 nucleotides line up with TRBD2. Germline V lookup: CDR1 LNHNV, CDR2 YYDKDF (reference sequence). The CDR3 is 16 amino acids. With V trimmed by 1 base and J by 4 bases, 9 bases remained unmatched. The CDR3, as DNA: TGTGCCACCAGCAGAGGGAGGCTAGCGGGTATTTACGAGCAGTACTTC. The encoded protein is CATSRGRLAGIYEQYF.

The chain carries TRBV4-3 and TRBJ2-3, with no clear D. Looked up from germline, CDR1 is LGHNA and CDR2 is YSLEER. V lost 0 bases to trimming and J lost 0 bases, with 4 bases between them. The CDR3 covers 14 residues. The CDR3 nucleotides read TGCGCCAGCAGCCAAGATCCGAGCACAGATACGCAGTATTTT. Its translation: CASSQDPSTDTQYF.

This clonotype has a single count. A junction end diverges from the germline sequence, so it may reflect a read error. The rearrangement uses TRBV2 and TRBJ2-5; TRBD2 aligns across 9 bases. The CDR3 loop spans 15 amino acids. Germline V lookup: CDR1 SNHLY, CDR2 FYNNEI. The CDR3 sequence: CASSEWAGGQETRYF. The CDR3 coding sequence is TGTGCCAGCAGTGAGTGGGCGGGGGGGCAAGAGACCCGGTACTTC.

This clonotype was seen many times. The V and J genes are TRBV11-2 and TRBJ2-5, with D uncertain. The CDR3 is 13 residues long. The V end was cut by 1 base, the J end by 2 bases, with 5 bases between. Looked up from germline, CDR1 is SGHAT and CDR2 is FQNNGV. The CDR3 DNA reads as TGTGCCAGCAGCTTAGCCAGACAAGAGACCCAGTACTTC. Amino acid sequence: CASSLARQETQYF.

The gene calls are TRBV20-1 and TRBJ1-6; tentative D call: TRBD1 (5 bases). The germline CDR1 and CDR2 sequences are DFQATT and SNEGSKA (reference sequence). The germline V and J ends were trimmed by 0 bases and 10 bases, with 16 bases remaining between them. The CDR3 has 15 amino acids. The CDR3 is CSARDHAGGQSPLHF. In DNA, the CDR3 is TGCAGTGCTAGAGATCACGCGGGTGGACAATCACCCCTCCACTTT.

The genes are TRBV9 and TRBJ2-3; the match to TRBD1 covers 9 bases. Germline values: CDR1 SGDLS, CDR2 YYNGEE. The CDR3 is 18 amino acids. V lost 3 bases and J lost 4; bases outside the gene matches: 15. The CDR3 here is CASSAKTGGTSHADTQYF. In DNA form, the CDR3 reads TGTGCCAGCAGCGCGAAAACAGGGGGCACATCACATGCAGATACGCAGTATTTT.

This clonotype was seen a few times. The chain combines TRBV20-1 with TRBJ1-1; D is unclear. V lost 0 bases and J lost 1, with 9 bases in between. The CDR3 runs 14 residues. Germline assignment: CDR1 DFQATT and CDR2 SNEGSKA (reference sequence). CDR3 in amino acids: CSARDPNRNTEAFF. The CDR3 nucleotides are TGCAGTGCTAGAGATCCAAACCGGAACACTGAAGCTTTCTTT.

The chain is built from TRBV9 and TRBJ2-7, with 8 nucleotides matching TRBD2. The CDR3 has 14 residues. Germline loops: CDR1 SGDLS, CDR2 YYNGEE. V shed 4 bases and J 3 bases; nucleotides not matched to a gene: 6. As DNA, the CDR3 is TGTGCCAGCAGCCCGGGGGGGCGGCTCTACGAGCAGTACTTC. This sequence encodes CASSPGGRLYEQYF.

The V and J genes are TRBV7-2 and TRBJ2-7; D may be TRBD2 (5 bases). This CDR3 is built from 14 residues. CDR1 and CDR2 (germline): SGHTA, FQGNSA. V was trimmed by 0 bases and J by 1 base, leaving 7 bases between them. The CDR3 loop is CASSLARASYEQYF. The CDR3 DNA reads as TGTGCCAGCAGCTTAGCGCGGGCGTCCTACGAGCAGTACTTC.

The V call is TRBV27, the J call TRBJ2-3; the D is unclear. The germline gives CDR1 MNHEY, CDR2 SMNVEV (reference sequence). Trimming stripped 3 bases from V and 4 bases from J, with 8 bases between. The CDR3 is made up of 13 amino acids. The CDR3 here is CASSLGRPDTQYF. DNA of the CDR3: TGTGCCAGCAGTTTGGGCCGGCCAGATACGCAGTATTTT.

V gene TRBV6-2 or TRBV6-3 combines with J gene TRBJ2-1; 7 nucleotides line up with TRBD2. Germline loops: CDR1 MNHEY, CDR2 SVGEGT. V shed 3 bases, J shed 9 bases, and the junction held 8 bases outside the gene matches. This CDR3 region has 14 residues. This chain's CDR3 is CASSYPGLNREQFF. CDR3 nucleotide sequence: TGTGCCAGCAGTTATCCGGGACTAAACCGTGAGCAGTTCTTC.

The chain carries TRBV28 and TRBJ2-3, with no clear D. Between the trimmed V and J ends, which lost 5 bases and 0 bases, there was a span of 15 bases. The CDR3 spans 16 residues. Germline V CDR1 and CDR2: MDHEN, SYDVKM. The CDR3 DNA reads as TGTGCCAGCAGTACCTTAACCTCAAACAGCACAGATACGCAGTATTTT. Translating it yields CASSTLTSNSTDTQYF.

The rearrangement uses TRBV6-2 or TRBV6-3 and TRBJ1-1; D is ambiguous. The CDR3 loop spans 13 amino acids. Germline V gene sequence: CDR1 MNHEY, CDR2 SVGEGT. Trimming cost V 6 bases and J 4 bases, with 12 bases left between them. CDR3 nucleotides: TGTGCCAGCAGCAGATCGGACGGCACTGAAGCTTTCTTT. It yields the protein CASSRSDGTEAFF.

This clonotype was recorded a few times. The chain has TRBV7-2 and TRBJ2-7; D might be TRBD2 (5 bases). The CDR3 is made up of 15 amino acids. V was pared by 4 bases and J by 0 bases, with 13 bases between. Germline lookup yields CDR1 SGHTA and CDR2 FQGNSA. Written as DNA, the CDR3 is TGTGCCAGCAGCTGGACCTTGGGGAGCTCCTACGAGCAGTACTTC. It specifies CASSWTLGSSYEQYF.

V usage is TRBV5-1 and J usage is TRBJ2-5, with TRBD2 identical over 9 bases. The J call is doubtful: the DNA matches TRBJ2-7 better. CDR3 size: 17 residues. Germline loops: CDR1 SGHRS, CDR2 YFSETQ. In DNA form, the CDR3 reads TGCGCCAGCAGCTTGGGCTTGGCGGGAGGGCCTCTCTACGAGCAGTACTTC. Encoded protein: CASSLGLAGGPLYEQYF.

This clonotype turned up a few times. The chain couples TRBV12-3 or TRBV12-4 to TRBJ2-1, with D unresolved. Trimming removed 3 bases from V and 10 bases from J, with 10 bases in between. The length of the CDR3 is 12 residues. The CDR3 loop is CASSFPGREQFF. The CDR3 DNA reads as TGTGCCAGCAGTTTTCCCGGGCGAGAGCAGTTCTTC.

About this clonotype itself: This may be a read error, as it is one base from a much larger clone. The rearrangement uses TRBV6-5 and TRBJ1-5, with D possibly matching TRBD1 (5 bases). The CDR3 has 15 residues. V lost 8 bases to trimming and J lost 5 bases, with 19 bases between them. Germline lookup yields CDR1 MNHEY and CDR2 SVGAGI. CDR3 DNA sequence: TGTGCCAGCGGTTCCATGAAGGGGACGCATCAGCCCCAGCATTTT. This gives the protein CASGSMKGTHQPQHF.

This clonotype was picked up a small number of times. The J gene is TRBJ2-7, the V gene TRBV12-3 or TRBV12-4; TRBD1 might be the D (5 bases). Trimming cost V 7 bases and J 0 bases, with 7 bases left between them. CDR3 length equals 12 residues. The CDR3 here is CASKGSSYEQYF. CDR3 in DNA: TGTGCCAGCAAGGGGTCCTCCTACGAGCAGTACTTC.

The chain combines TRBV2 with TRBJ2-1; D is uncertain. Trimming removed 10 bases at V and 8 bases at J, with 21 bases between. The V gene's germline CDR1 is SNHLY and CDR2 FYNNEI. The CDR3 contains 14 residues. CDR3 DNA sequence: TGTGCCAACAGCCCTGCCAGAGGTCCCTATGAGCAGTTCTTC. This sequence encodes CANSPARGPYEQFF.

In this sample, this clonotype turned up once. One junction end does not reproduce the germline sequence, and a read error may be involved. The rearrangement uses TRBV5-1 and TRBJ2-7; 7 nucleotides line up with TRBD2. The tail of the sequence fits TRBJ2-4 better, so the J call may be wrong. The CDR3 spans 14 residues. The V gene's germline CDR1 is SGHRS and CDR2 YFSETQ. CDR3: CAGSDDGGGNIQYF. CDR3 DNA sequence: TGCGCCGGCAGCGACGACGGCGGGGGAAACATTCAGTACTTC.

The genes are TRBV4-2 and TRBJ2-7, with 11 bases lining up with TRBD1. V shed 0 bases and J 2 bases; nucleotides not matched to a gene: 3. Germline lookup yields CDR1 LGHNA and CDR2 YNFKEQ. This CDR3 region has 16 residues. DNA for the CDR3: TGTGCCAGCAGCCAAGAGGGACAGGGGGAAACCTACGAGCAGTACTTC. It yields the protein CASSQEGQGETYEQYF.

The V and J genes are TRBV28 and TRBJ1-6; 7 bases map to TRBD1. The length of the CDR3 is 16 residues. The J segment lost 11 bases and the V segment lost 0 bases, leaving 10 bases of the junction unmatched. Germline V CDR1 and CDR2: MDHEN, SYDVKM. The CDR3 spells CASSLWRGRGNPPLHF. In DNA, the CDR3 is TGTGCCAGCAGTTTATGGAGGGGGCGGGGAAATCCACCCCTCCACTTT.

The genes are TRBV29-1 and TRBJ2-5; D gene uncertain. The CDR3 has 13 residues. In germline, CDR1 is SQVTM, CDR2 ANQGSEA. V lost 6 bases and J lost 1, with 12 bases in between. The DNA for the CDR3 is TGCAGCGTCGCCGAGACAATCCAAGAGACCCAGTACTTC. It codes for CSVAETIQETQYF.

The chain is built from TRBV20-1 and TRBJ2-3, with 10 bases identical to TRBD2. V was pared by 1 base and J by 6 bases, with 10 bases of the junction left unmatched. This CDR3 region has 16 residues. The germline gives CDR1 DFQATT, CDR2 SNEGSKA (reference sequence). The CDR3 DNA follows: TGCAGTGCTAGAGTCCGAGCGGGGGGGACTCCGGATACGCAGTATTTT. Translation gives CSARVRAGGTPDTQYF.

Turning to this clonotype: A read error is possible here, since a much larger clone lies one base away. This rearrangement joins TRBV10-3 to TRBJ2-5; D is ambiguous. The CDR3 extends over 13 amino acids. Germline assignment: CDR1 ENHRY and CDR2 SYGVKD. Trimming removed 3 bases at V and 3 bases at J, with 8 bases between. The CDR3 nucleotides read TGTGCCATCAGTGATATCGGAGAAGAGACCCAGTACTTC. This translates into CAISDIGEETQYF.

The V gene is TRBV11-2, the J gene TRBJ2-5; D gene unclear. The V end was cut by 3 bases, the J end by 1 base, with 12 bases between. Germline V gene lookup returns CDR1 SGHAT and CDR2 FQNNGV. The CDR3 sequence is 15 residues long. The CDR3 DNA reads as TGTGCCAGCAGCTTTAATGTGCAGGTCCAAGAGACCCAGTACTTC. This gives the protein CASSFNVQVQETQYF.

This clonotype appeared a few times. The chain carries TRBV3-1 and TRBJ2-7; D is unresolved. CDR1 LGHDT and CDR2 YNNKEL come from the germline V gene (reference sequence). The V gene lost 1 base and the J gene lost 0 bases, with 7 bases spanning the gap. This CDR3 region has 14 residues. CDR3 protein: CASSQGGGSYEQYF. The CDR3 DNA is TGTGCCAGCAGCCAAGGCGGCGGCTCCTACGAGCAGTACTTC.